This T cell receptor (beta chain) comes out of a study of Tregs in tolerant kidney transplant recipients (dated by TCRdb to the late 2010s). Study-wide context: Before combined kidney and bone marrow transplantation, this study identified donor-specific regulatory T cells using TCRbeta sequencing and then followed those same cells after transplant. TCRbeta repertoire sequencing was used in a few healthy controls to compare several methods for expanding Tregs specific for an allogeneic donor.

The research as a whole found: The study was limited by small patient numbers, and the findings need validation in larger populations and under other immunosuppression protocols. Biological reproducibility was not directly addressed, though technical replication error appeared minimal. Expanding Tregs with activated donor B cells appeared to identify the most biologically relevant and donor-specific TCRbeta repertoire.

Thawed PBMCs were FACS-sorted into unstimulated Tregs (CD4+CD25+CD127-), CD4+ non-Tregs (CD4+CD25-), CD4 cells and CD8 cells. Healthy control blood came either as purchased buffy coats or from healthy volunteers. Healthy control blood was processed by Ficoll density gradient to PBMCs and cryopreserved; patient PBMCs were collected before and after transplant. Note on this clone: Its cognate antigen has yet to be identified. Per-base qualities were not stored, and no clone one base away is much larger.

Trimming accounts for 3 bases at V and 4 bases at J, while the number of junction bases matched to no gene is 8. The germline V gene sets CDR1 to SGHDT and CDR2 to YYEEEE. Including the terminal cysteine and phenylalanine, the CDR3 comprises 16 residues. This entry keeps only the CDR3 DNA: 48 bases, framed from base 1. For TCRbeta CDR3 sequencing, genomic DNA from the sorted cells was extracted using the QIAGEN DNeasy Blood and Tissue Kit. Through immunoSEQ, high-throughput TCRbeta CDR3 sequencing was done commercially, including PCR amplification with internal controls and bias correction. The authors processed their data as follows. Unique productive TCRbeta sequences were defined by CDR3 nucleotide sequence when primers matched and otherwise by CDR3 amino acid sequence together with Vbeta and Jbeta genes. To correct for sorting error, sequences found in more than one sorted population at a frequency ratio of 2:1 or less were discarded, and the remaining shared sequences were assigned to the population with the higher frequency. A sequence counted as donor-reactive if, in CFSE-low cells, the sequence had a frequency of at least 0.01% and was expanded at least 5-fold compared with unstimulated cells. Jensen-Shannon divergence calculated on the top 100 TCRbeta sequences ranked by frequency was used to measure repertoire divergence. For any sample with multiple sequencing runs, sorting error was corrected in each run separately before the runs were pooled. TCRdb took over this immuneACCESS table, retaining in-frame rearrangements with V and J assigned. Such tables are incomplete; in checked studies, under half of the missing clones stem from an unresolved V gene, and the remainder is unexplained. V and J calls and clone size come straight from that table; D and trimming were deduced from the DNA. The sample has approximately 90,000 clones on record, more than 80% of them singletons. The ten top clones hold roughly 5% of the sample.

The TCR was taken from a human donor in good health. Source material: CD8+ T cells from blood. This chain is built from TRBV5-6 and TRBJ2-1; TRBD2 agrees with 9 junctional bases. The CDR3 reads CASSWGTSTGYNEQFF. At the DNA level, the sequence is TGTGCCAGCAGCTGGGGGACTAGCACCGGATACAATGAGCAGTTCTTC.